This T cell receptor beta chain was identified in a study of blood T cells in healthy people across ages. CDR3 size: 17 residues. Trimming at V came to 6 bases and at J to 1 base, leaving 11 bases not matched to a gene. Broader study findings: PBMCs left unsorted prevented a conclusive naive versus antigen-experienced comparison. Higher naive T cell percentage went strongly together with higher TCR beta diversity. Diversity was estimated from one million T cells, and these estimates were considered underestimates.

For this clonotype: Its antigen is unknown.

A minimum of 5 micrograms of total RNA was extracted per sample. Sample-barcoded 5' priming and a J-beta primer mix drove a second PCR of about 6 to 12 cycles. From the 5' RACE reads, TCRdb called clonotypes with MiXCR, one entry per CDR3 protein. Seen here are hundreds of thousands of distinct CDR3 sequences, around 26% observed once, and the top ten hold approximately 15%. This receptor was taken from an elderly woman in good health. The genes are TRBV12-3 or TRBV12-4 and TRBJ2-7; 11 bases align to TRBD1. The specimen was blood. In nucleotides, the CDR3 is TGTGCCAGCAGCATTTCAGCGGGACAGGGGGGTTCCTACGAGCAGTACTTC. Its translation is CASSISAGQGGSYEQYF.